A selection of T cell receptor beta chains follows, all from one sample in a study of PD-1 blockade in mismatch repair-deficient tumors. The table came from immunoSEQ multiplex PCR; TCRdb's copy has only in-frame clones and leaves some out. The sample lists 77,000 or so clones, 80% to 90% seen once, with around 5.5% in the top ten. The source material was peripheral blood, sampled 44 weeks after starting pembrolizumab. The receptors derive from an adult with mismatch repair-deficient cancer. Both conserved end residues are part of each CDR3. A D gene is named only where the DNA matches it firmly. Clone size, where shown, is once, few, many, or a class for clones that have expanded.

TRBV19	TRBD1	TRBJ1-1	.	TGTGCCAGTAGGCCGGGACAGAGAAACACTGAAGCTTTCTTT	CASRPGQRNTEAFF
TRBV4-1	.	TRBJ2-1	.	TGCGCCAGCAGCCATGGGGGGACGTATGAGCAGTTCTTC	CASSHGGTYEQFF
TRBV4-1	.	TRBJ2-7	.	TGCGCCAGCAGCCAGGAAGGGAGCCTGAACTACGAGCAGTACTTC	CASSQEGSLNYEQYF
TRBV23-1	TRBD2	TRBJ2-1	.	TGCGCCAGCAGTCAATTAAACAGTACCGGGACTAGCGGGTCTAATCCCATCCCCTACAATGAGCAGTTCTTC	CASSQLNSTGTSGSNPIPYNEQFF
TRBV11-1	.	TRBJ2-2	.	TGTGCCAGCAGCTTTAGCGTTGGCACCGGGGAGCTGTTTTTT	CASSFSVGTGELFF
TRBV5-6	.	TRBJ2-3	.	TGTGCCAGCAGCTTCGTGGCAGATACGCAGTATTTT	CASSFVADTQYF
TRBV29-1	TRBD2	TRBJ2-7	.	TGCAGCGGTTCGACTAGCGGGGGAACCTACGAGCAGTACTTC	CSGSTSGGTYEQYF
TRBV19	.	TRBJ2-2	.	TGTGCCAGTAGTATCGGGCCAAGCCACACCGGGGAGCTGTTTTTT	CASSIGPSHTGELFF
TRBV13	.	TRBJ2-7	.	TGTGCCAGCAGCCCGTTAGGGGGAGGGCCTTACGAGCAGTACTTC	CASSPLGGGPYEQYF
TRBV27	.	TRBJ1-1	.	TGTGCCAGCAGTTTATCGATCAGGGTTGGCACTGAAGCTTTCTTT	CASSLSIRVGTEAFF
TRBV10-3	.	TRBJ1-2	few	TGTGCCATCAGTGAAGCCGGCTACTATGGCTACACCTTC	CAISEAGYYGYTF
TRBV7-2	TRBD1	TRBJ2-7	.	TGTGCCAGCAGCTCCGACAGGGGGCGGCACGAGCAGTACTTC	CASSSDRGRHEQYF
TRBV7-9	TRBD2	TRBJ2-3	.	TGTGCCGGAGAGATTAGCGGGTCTAGCACAGATACGCAGTATTTT	CAGEISGSSTDTQYF
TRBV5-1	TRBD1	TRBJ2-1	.	TGCGCCAGCAGCTATGGACAGGACAATGAGCAGTTCTTC	CASSYGQDNEQFF
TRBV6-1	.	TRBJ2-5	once	TGTGCCAGCAGTGTTATCCGGGAGACCCAGTACTTC	CASSVIRETQYF
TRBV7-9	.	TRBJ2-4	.	TGTGCCAGCAGCTTAGAGATAGTAAACATTCAGTACTTC	CASSLEIVNIQYF
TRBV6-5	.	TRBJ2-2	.	TGTGCCAGCAGTTACAAGGGCACCGGGGAGCTGTTTTTT	CASSYKGTGELFF
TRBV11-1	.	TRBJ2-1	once	TGTGCCAGCAGCTTAGGGGGGGTGAATCATGAGCAGTTCTTC	CASSLGGVNHEQFF
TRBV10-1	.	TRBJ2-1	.	TGCGCCAGCAGTCGGGACCGCGCGTACAATGAGCAGTTCTTC	CASSRDRAYNEQFF
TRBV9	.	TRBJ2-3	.	TGTGCCAGCAGCCCCCACAGGCGGACAGATACGCAGTATTTT	CASSPHRRTDTQYF
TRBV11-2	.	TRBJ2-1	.	TGTGCCAGCAGCTTAGTCGGATACAATGAGCAGTTCTTC	CASSLVGYNEQFF
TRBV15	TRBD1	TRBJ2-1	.	TGTGCCACCAGCAGGTTCAGGACAGGGGGCTATGAGCAGTTCTTC	CATSRFRTGGYEQFF
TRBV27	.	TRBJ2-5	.	TGTGCCAGCAGTTTTTTACCGATAACGAAAGAGACCCAGTACTTC	CASSFLPITKETQYF
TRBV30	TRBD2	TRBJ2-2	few	TGTGCCTGGAACAGTGGGGGACTAGCGGGAGGTGGGGAGCTGTTTTTT	CAWNSGGLAGGGELFF
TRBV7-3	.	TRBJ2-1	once	TGTGCCAGCAGCTCCCCTAGCGAGAATGAGCAGTTCTTC	CASSSPSENEQFF
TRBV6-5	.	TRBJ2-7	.	TGTGCCAGCAGTTACTCAAGGGAGCAGTACTTC	CASSYSREQYF
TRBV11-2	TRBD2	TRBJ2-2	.	TGTGCCAGCAGCTTGGGACTAGCGGGTGGCACCGGGGAGCTGTTTTTT	CASSLGLAGGTGELFF
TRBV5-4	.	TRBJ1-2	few	TGTGCCAGCAGCCTTGAGGGGCATGGCTACACCTTC	CASSLEGHGYTF
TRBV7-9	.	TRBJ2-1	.	TGTGCCAGCAGCGAGGACCTTTCAAGGGGCTCCTACAATGAGCAGTTCTTC	CASSEDLSRGSYNEQFF
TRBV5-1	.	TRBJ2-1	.	TGCGCCAGCAGCCGGGAATACAATGAGCAGTTCTTC	CASSREYNEQFF
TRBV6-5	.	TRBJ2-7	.	TGTGCCAGCAGTTACTCTTCGGATCTGAGCAGGAACGAGCAGTACTTC	CASSYSSDLSRNEQYF
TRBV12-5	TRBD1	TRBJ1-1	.	TGTGCTAGTGGTTTGGTATCGGGTTTAGGGACAGGGGTAAGGTCCACTGAAGCTTTCTTT	CASGLVSGLGTGVRSTEAFF
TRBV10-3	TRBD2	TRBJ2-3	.	TGTGCCATCAGAAGCGGGAGGGCCGGTACTACGCAGTATTTT	CAIRSGRAGTTQYF
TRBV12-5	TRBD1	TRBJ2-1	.	TGTGCTAGTGGTTCACACAGGGGGTTTAATGAGCAGTTCTTC	CASGSHRGFNEQFF
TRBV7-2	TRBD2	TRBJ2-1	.	TGTGCCAGCAGCTTAAACGCGGGAGTGCGCAATGAGCAGTTCTTC	CASSLNAGVRNEQFF
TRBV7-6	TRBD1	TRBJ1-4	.	TGTGCCAGCAGCCGTCTGGGACAGCCTAATGAAAAACTGTTTTTT	CASSRLGQPNEKLFF
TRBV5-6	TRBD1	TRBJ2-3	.	TGTGCCAGCAGCAGGGACAGGGGAACGCAGTATTTT	CASSRDRGTQYF
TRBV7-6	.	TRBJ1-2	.	TGTGCCAGCAGCTTAAGCGGCTCGAGTAACTATGGCTACACCTTC	CASSLSGSSNYGYTF
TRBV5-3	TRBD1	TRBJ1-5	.	TGTGCCAGACGCGATAGGGGACAGGGGTGTCAGCCCCAGCATTTT	CARRDRGQGCQPQHF
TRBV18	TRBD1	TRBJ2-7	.	TGTGCCAGCTCACCAGGACAGGGTAGGACCTACGAGCAGTACTTC	CASSPGQGRTYEQYF
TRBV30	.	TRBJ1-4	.	TGTGCCGGCCGGGACCTCAATGAAAAACTGTTTTTT	CAGRDLNEKLFF
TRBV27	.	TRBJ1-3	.	TGTGCCAGCAGTTTATTTGGGGGTACGGGAAACACCATATATTTT	CASSLFGGTGNTIYF
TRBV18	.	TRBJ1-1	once	TGTGCCAGCTCACCAAGTTCGACGGAGCGTCGCACTGAAGCTTTCTTT	CASSPSSTERRTEAFF
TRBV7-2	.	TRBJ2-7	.	TGTGCCAGCAGCAAGAATGGAGGGGGCTACTACGAGCAGTACTTC	CASSKNGGGYYEQYF
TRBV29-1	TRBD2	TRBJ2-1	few	TGCAGCGTGAACCTTAGCGGGAGGAGCCTCTCGGATGAGCAGTTCTTC	CSVNLSGRSLSDEQFF
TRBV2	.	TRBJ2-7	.	TGTGCCAGCAGAGGGACGGTCTCCTACGAGCAGTACTTC	CASRGTVSYEQYF
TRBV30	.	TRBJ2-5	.	TGTGCCTGGAGTGTACAAGAGACCCAGTACTTC	CAWSVQETQYF
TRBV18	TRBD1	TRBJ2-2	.	TGTGCCAGCTCACGACAGGGCAACGGGGAGCTGTTTTTT	CASSRQGNGELFF
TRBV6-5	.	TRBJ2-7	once	TGTGCCAGCAGTTACCCGAACTCCTACGAGCAGTACTTC	CASSYPNSYEQYF
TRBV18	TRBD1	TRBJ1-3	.	TGTGCCAGCTCACCTTCAAGACAGGGAAATTCCGGAAACACCATATATTTT	CASSPSRQGNSGNTIYF
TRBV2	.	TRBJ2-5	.	TGTGCCAGCATGCTTCGACAAGCGGAAGAGACCCAGTACTTC	CASMLRQAEETQYF
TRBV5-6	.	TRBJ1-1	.	TGTGCCAGCAGCTTCATGAACACTGAAGCTTTCTTT	CASSFMNTEAFF
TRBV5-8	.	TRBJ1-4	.	TGTGCCAGCAGCTGGGCGACCGGGGCGGTTCTTGAAAAACTGTTTTTT	CASSWATGAVLEKLFF
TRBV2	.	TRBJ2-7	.	TGTGCCAGCAGTGAGAACAGCTACGAGCAGTACTTC	CASSENSYEQYF
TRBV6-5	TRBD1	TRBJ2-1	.	TGTGCCAGCAGTTATGGACAGGGTTGGTTCTTC	CASSYGQGWFF